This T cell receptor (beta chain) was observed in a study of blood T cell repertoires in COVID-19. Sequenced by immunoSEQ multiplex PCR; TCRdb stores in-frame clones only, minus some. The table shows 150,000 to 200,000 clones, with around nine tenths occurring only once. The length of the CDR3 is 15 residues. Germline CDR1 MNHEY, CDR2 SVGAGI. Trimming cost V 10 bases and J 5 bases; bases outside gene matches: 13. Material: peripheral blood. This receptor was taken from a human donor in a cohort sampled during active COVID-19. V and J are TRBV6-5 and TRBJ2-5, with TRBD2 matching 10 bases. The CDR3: CATSGTSASGETQYF. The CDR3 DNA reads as TGTGCCACGTCCGGGACTAGCGCCTCAGGGGAGACCCAGTACTTC.